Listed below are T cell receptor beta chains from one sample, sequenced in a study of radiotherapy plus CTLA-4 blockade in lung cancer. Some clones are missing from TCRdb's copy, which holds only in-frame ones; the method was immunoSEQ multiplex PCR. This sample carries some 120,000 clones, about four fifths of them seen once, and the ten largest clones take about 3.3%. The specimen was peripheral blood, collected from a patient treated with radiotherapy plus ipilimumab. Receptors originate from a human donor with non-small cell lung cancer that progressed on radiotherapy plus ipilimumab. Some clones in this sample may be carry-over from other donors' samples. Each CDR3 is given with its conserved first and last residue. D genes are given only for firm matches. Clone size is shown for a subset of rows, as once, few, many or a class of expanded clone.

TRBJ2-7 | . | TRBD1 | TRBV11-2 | CASSRTGTGDYEQYF | TGTGCCAGCAGCAGGACCGGGACAGGGGACTACGAGCAGTACTTC
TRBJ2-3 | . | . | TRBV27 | CASSLSGPPWDTQYF | TGTGCCAGCAGTTTATCGGGACCCCCGTGGGATACGCAGTATTTT
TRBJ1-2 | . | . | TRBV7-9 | CASSSTRGSGFNYGYTF | TGTGCCAGCAGCTCTACGAGGGGCAGCGGATTTAACTATGGCTACACCTTC
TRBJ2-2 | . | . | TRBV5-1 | CASSRQGNTGELFF | TGCGCCAGCAGCAGGCAGGGGAACACCGGGGAGCTGTTTTTT
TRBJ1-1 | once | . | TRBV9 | CASSPASRQDTEAFF | TGTGCCAGCAGCCCAGCTAGCCGACAGGACACTGAAGCTTTCTTT
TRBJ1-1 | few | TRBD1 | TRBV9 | CASSVGQGLMNTEAFF | TGTGCCAGCAGCGTGGGACAGGGGCTGATGAACACTGAAGCTTTCTTT
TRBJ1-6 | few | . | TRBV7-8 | CASSLLTAFRNSPLHF | TGTGCCAGCAGCTTACTGACGGCTTTCAGAAATTCACCCCTCCACTTT
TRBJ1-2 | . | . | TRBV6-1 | CASSERGSHYGYTF | TGTGCCAGCAGTGAACGGGGCAGCCACTATGGCTACACCTTC
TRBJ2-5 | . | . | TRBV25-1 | CASSEYAGRQETQYF | TGTGCCAGCAGTGAATACGCAGGGCGCCAAGAGACCCAGTACTTC
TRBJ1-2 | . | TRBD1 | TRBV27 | CASSSGGFYGYTF | TGTGCCAGCAGTTCAGGGGGTTTCTATGGCTACACCTTC
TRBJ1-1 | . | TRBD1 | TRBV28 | CASSLGQGNTEAFF | TGTGCCAGCAGTTTAGGACAGGGGAACACTGAAGCTTTCTTT
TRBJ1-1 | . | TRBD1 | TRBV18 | CASSPIRGRQGVNTEAFF | TGTGCCAGCTCACCAATCAGGGGGCGCCAGGGGGTGAACACTGAAGCTTTCTTT
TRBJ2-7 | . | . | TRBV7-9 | CASSLVGAGQVF | TGTGCCAGCAGCTTAGTGGGGGCCGGGCAGGTCTTC
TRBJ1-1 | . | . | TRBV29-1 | CSVEGVGGKNTEAFF | TGCAGCGTTGAAGGGGTCGGGGGGAAGAACACTGAAGCTTTCTTT
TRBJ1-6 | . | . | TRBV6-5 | CASSYRGISPLHF | TGTGCCAGCAGTTACAGAGGGATTTCACCCCTCCACTTT
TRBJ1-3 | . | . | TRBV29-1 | CSVRGSGNTIYF | TGCAGCGTTAGGGGCTCTGGAAACACCATATATTTT
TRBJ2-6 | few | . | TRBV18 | CASSPREEGSGANVLTF | TGTGCCAGCTCACCAAGAGAGGAGGGGTCTGGGGCCAACGTCCTGACTTTC
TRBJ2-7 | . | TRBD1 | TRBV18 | CASSRDSYEQYF | TGTGCCAGCTCACGGGACAGCTACGAGCAGTACTTC
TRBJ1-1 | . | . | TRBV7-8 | CASSLVVRDTEAFF | TGTGCCAGCAGCTTAGTAGTACGTGACACTGAAGCTTTCTTT
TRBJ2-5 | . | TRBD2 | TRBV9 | CASSVGVAGAQETQYF | TGTGCCAGCAGCGTAGGAGTAGCGGGGGCCCAAGAGACCCAGTACTTC
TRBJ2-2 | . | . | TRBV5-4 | CASSPQPSGYNTGELFF | TGTGCCAGCAGCCCCCAACCGTCAGGGTATAACACCGGGGAGCTGTTTTTT
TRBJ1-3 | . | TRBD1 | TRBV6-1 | CASSLRDRGNTIYF | TGTGCCAGCAGCCTTAGGGACAGAGGAAACACCATATATTTT
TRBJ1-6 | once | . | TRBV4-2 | CASSHRGGSGGPPLHF | TGTGCCAGCAGCCATCGAGGAGGGTCAGGAGGGCCACCCCTCCACTTT
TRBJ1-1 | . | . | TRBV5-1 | CASSINRNTEAFF | TGCGCCAGCAGCATAAACAGGAACACTGAAGCTTTCTTT
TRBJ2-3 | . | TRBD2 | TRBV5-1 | CASSLTVTAGPLDTQYF | TGCGCCAGCAGCTTGACGGTCACAGCGGGGCCCTTGGATACGCAGTATTTT
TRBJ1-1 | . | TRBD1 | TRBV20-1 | CSASGGEAFF | TGCAGTGCTTCAGGGGGCGAAGCTTTCTTT
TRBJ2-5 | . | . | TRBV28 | CASSLLGQQETQYF | TGTGCCAGCAGTTTATTAGGGCAGCAAGAGACCCAGTACTTC
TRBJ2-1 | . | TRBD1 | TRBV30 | CAWRERDSAEQFF | TGTGCCTGGAGAGAAAGGGACAGCGCCGAGCAGTTCTTC
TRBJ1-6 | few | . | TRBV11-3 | CASSLGGSNSPLHF | TGTGCCAGCAGCTTAGGAGGGAGTAATTCACCCCTCCACTTT
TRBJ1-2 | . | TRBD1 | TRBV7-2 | CASSHVEGQGAYGYTF | TGTGCCAGCAGCCACGTGGAGGGACAGGGGGCATATGGCTACACCTTC
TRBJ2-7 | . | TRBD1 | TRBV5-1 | CASSLFGTDYEQYF | TGCGCCAGCAGCTTGTTCGGGACAGATTACGAGCAGTACTTC
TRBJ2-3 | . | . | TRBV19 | CASIESGTDTQYF | TGTGCCAGTATCGAGTCGGGCACAGATACGCAGTATTTT
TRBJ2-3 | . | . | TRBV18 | CASSPYSRTDTQYF | TGTGCCAGCTCACCATACAGTCGCACAGATACGCAGTATTTT
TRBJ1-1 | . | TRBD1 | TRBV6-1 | CASSDPWTGNTEAFF | TGTGCCAGCAGTGACCCGTGGACAGGGAACACTGAAGCTTTCTTT
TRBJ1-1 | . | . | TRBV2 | CASSYRAATEAFF | TGTGCCAGCAGTTACAGGGCTGCCACTGAAGCTTTCTTT
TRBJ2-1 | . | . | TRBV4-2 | CASSQDPGGGYNEQFF | TGTGCCAGCAGCCAAGATCCAGGGGGGGGGTACAATGAGCAGTTCTTC
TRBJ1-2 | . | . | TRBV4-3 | CASSQELTGWDYGYTF | TGCGCCAGCAGCCAAGAATTAACAGGGTGGGACTATGGCTACACCTTC
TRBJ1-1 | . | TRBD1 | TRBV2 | CASTQGENAEAFF | TGTGCCAGCACCCAGGGGGAGAACGCTGAAGCTTTCTTT
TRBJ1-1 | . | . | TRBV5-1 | CASSLVAGATEAFF | TGCGCCAGCAGCTTGGTAGCGGGGGCGACTGAAGCTTTCTTT
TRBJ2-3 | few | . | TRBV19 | CASKDRPAGTDTQYF | TGTGCCAGTAAAGACAGACCCGCCGGCACAGATACGCAGTATTTT
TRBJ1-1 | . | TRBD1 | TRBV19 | CASSRDRVTEAFF | TGTGCCAGTAGTAGAGACAGGGTTACTGAAGCTTTCTTT
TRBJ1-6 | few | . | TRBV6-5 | CASSDLLGSPLHF | TGTGCCAGCAGTGACCTACTTGGTTCACCCCTCCACTTT
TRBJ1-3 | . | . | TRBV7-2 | CASSFSGPGNTIYF | TGTGCCAGCAGCTTCTCAGGGCCCGGAAACACCATATATTTT
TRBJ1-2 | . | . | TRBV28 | CASSPEGTQNYGYTF | TGTGCCAGCAGTCCGGAGGGGACCCAGAACTATGGCTACACCTTC
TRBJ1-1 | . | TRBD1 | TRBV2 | CASTYGQGNTEAFF | TGTGCCAGCACTTACGGACAGGGAAACACTGAAGCTTTCTTT
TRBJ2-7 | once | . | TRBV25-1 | CASSRQTAYEQYF | TGTGCCAGCAGCCGACAGACAGCCTACGAGCAGTACTTC
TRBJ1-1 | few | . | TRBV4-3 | CASSLWTGRNTEAFF | TGCGCCAGCAGCCTCTGGACGGGTAGGAACACTGAAGCTTTCTTT
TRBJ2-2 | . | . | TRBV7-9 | CASSPRDPNELYTGELFF | TGTGCCAGCAGCCCCCGGGACCCCAACGAACTCTACACCGGGGAGCTGTTTTTT
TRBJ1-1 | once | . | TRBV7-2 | CASSDYARSGNTEAFF | TGTGCCAGCAGCGACTACGCCCGATCCGGCAACACTGAAGCTTTCTTT
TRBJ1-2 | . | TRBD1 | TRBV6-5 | CASSQDRVTGYTF | TGTGCCAGCAGCCAAGACAGGGTGACTGGCTACACCTTC
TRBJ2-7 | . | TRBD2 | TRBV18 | CASSLTGTSPTYEQYF | TGTGCCAGCTCACTAACCGGGACTAGCCCCACCTACGAGCAGTACTTC
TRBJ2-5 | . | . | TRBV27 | CASSDYALAAEETQYF | TGTGCCAGCAGTGACTATGCCTTGGCAGCTGAAGAGACCCAGTACTTC
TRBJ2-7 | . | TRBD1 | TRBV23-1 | CASRDRHYEQYF | TGCGCCAGCAGGGACAGGCACTACGAGCAGTACTTC
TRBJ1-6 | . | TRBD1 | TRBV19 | CASNRQGSYNSPLHF | TGTGCCAGTAACCGACAGGGCTCCTATAATTCACCCCTCCACTTT
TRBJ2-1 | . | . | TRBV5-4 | CASSLVGAEQFF | TGTGCCAGCAGCTTGGTGGGGGCTGAGCAGTTCTTC
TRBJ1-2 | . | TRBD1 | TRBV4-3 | CASSWGVAGGEGYTF | TGCGCCAGCAGCTGGGGGGTCGCAGGGGGCGAAGGCTACACCTTC
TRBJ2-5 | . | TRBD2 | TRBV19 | CASSMGGLAGEETQYF | TGTGCCAGTAGTATGGGAGGACTAGCGGGAGAAGAGACCCAGTACTTC